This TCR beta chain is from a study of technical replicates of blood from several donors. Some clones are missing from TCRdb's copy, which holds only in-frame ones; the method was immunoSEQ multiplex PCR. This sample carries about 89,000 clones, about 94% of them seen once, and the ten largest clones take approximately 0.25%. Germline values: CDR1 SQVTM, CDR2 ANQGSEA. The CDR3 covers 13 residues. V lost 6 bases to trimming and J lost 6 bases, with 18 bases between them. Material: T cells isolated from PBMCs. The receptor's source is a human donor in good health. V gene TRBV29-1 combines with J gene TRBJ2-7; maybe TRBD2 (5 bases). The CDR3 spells CSVRLLTSLEQYF. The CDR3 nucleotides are TGCAGCGTACGACTACTCACTAGTCTCGAGCAGTACTTC.